This T cell receptor (beta chain) emerged from a study of blood T cell repertoires in COVID-19. Profiling relied on immunoSEQ multiplex PCR, and the TCRdb table lists in-frame clones only, not all of them. The top ten hold around 3% of the sample, which has around 250,000 clones, about 90% seen once. The CDR3 consists of 10 residues. Germline V gene lookup returns CDR1 MDHEN and CDR2 SYDVKM. Between the trimmed V and J ends, which lost 5 bases and 11 bases, there was a span of 9 bases. The study drew participants aged about 18 to 95 years from approximately 23 US areas. The receptor's source is a woman between 40 and 50 years old who had been exposed to COVID-19. The sample taken for sequencing was PBMCs or T cells enriched from blood (not recorded which). The chain employs TRBV28 and TRBJ1-1; no reliable D call. The CDR3 bases are TGTGCCAGCAGTCCCCGAAGCGCTTTCTTT. Amino acid sequence: CASSPRSAFF.